The sequence of this T cell receptor beta chain was determined in a study of cytomegalovirus exposure and HLA in healthy donors. About the research overall: It was reported in a later analysis that the same platform had been used for the approximately 120 validation repertoires as for the approximately 700 first-cohort repertoires.

Germline CDR1 reads WNHNN; CDR2 reads SYGVQD (reference sequence). CDR3 length: 16 residues. The V and J ends lost 1 base and 2 bases, in that order; junction bases with no gene match: 4. Points on this clone: What it binds is unknown.

Sequencing used immunoSEQ multiplex PCR; TCRdb keeps in-frame clones, though not all of them. The table shows some 71,000 clones, with roughly 93% occurring only once. Study observations and caveats: Cytomegalovirus-associated TCR beta chains were listed, numbering approximately 150. The TCR clusters that emerged in the first cohort tended, a later analysis found, to co-occur in the 110 or so validation repertoires.

This TCR was recovered from a woman aged 18-29 years in good health and CMV-seronegative. The chain joins TRBV10-1 to TRBJ2-2; 7 bases line up with TRBD1. Sequencing was performed on PBMCs. The CDR3 spells CASSEYRDSNTGELFF. The CDR3 DNA follows: TGCGCCAGCAGTGAGTACCGGGACAGCAACACCGGGGAGCTGTTTTTT.